This T cell receptor (beta chain) is from a study of blood T cell repertoires in COVID-19. Germline loops: CDR1 SQVTM, CDR2 ANQGSEA. The V segment lost 7 bases and the J segment 3 bases; nucleotides outside the gene matches: 2. This CDR3 is 11 amino acids long. TCRdb's copy holds only in-frame clones and misses some; the assay was immunoSEQ multiplex PCR. The profile shows roughly 350,000 clones, around nine tenths of them singletons. In the case of this clone: At the DNA level, this CDR3 is encoded by other sequences in the same sample as well.

The receptor's source is a woman between 50 and 59 years old with active or convalescent COVID-19. J is TRBJ1-2 and V is TRBV29-1; 7 bases map to TRBD1. Sequenced input: peripheral blood. CDR3 protein: CSAGTDYGYTF. The CDR3 coding sequence is TGCAGCGCCGGGACAGACTATGGCTACACCTTC.